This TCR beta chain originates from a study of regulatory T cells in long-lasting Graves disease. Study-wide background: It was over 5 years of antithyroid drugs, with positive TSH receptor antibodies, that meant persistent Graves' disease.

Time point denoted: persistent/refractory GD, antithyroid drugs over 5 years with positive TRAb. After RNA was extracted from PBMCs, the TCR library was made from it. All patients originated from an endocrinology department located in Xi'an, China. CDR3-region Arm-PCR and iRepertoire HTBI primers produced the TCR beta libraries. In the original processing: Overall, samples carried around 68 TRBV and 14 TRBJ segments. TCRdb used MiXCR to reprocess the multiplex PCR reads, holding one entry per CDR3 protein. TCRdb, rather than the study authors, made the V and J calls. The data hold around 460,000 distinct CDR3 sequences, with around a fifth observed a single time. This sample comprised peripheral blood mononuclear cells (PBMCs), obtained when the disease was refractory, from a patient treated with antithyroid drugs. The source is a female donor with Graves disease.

The CDR3, as DNA: TGTGCCAGCAGCTTGGGACAGTTAAACATTCAGTACTTC. Amino acid sequence: CASSLGQLNIQYF. V gene TRBV5-6 combines with J gene TRBJ2-4; the D gene is possibly TRBD1 (5 bases). The CDR3 runs 13 residues. Trimming cost V 0 bases and J 6 bases, with 7 bases left between them. Germline-derived CDR1 and CDR2 are SGHDT and YYEEEE.